These 31 T cell receptor beta chains were all obtained from the same sample, sequenced in a study of blood T cell repertoires in COVID-19. Assay: immunoSEQ multiplex PCR; the TCRdb copy retains only in-frame clones and omits some. The table shows under 200,000 clones, with over 70% occurring only once. The sequenced material came from PBMCs or T cells enriched from blood (not recorded which). The receptors derive from a woman aged 55-69 years who had recovered from COVID-19.

This chain joins TRBV6-2 or TRBV6-3 and TRBJ2-2; 15 positions match TRBD2. From germline, CDR1 is MNHEY and CDR2 SVGEGT. The ends lost 6 bases at V and 3 bases at J; junction bases unmatched: 8. The CDR3 length is 18 residues. Written as DNA, the CDR3 is TGTGCCAGCAGCTGGACTAGCGGGGGGGCCGCTTACACCGGGGAGCTGTTTTTT. Amino acid sequence: CASSWTSGGAAYTGELFF.

V usage is TRBV5-1 and J usage is TRBJ2-2; 10 nucleotides align to TRBD1. With V trimmed by 2 bases and J by 7 bases, 8 bases remained unmatched. CDR1 and CDR2 from the germline V gene are SGHRS and YFSETQ. The CDR3 loop spans 16 amino acids. The CDR3 protein is CASSLRQGAIFGELFF. In nucleotides, the CDR3 is TGCGCCAGCAGCTTAAGACAGGGGGCAATTTTCGGGGAGCTGTTTTTT.

This clone appeared a single time. The rearrangement uses TRBV10-3 and TRBJ2-7; TRBD1 aligns across 8 bases. The CDR3 totals 16 residues. Losses at the gene ends were 0 bases for V and 6 bases for J; bases not matched to a gene: 10. Germline CDR1 and CDR2: ENHRY and SYGVKD. CDR3 nucleotides: TGTGCCATCAGTGAGTCAAGGGCAGGGGGCAACGGCGAGCAGTACTTC. Amino acids: CAISESRAGGNGEQYF.

The CDR3 DNA follows: TGTGCCAGCAGCGTAGGACTAAACAATGAGCAGTTCTTC. Translated: CASSVGLNNEQFF. The V gene is TRBV9, the J gene TRBJ2-1, with a tentative D call TRBD2 (5 bases). CDR3 length: 13 residues. In germline, CDR1 is SGDLS, CDR2 YYNGEE. V was pared by 0 bases and J by 5 bases, with 6 bases between.

This clone was found a few times. This chain uses TRBV4-2 with TRBJ1-1; D is uncertain. CDR1 is LGHNA, CDR2 YNFKEQ, per germline. Deletions cut 0 bases from V and 0 bases from J, with 2 bases between. The CDR3 contains 13 residues. The CDR3 reads CASSQDVNTEAFF. Written as DNA, the CDR3 is TGTGCCAGCAGCCAAGACGTGAACACTGAAGCTTTCTTT.

This chain uses TRBV4-1 with TRBJ1-5, with 8 bases aligning to TRBD1. Per the germline V gene, CDR1 is MGHRA and CDR2 is YSYEKL. This CDR3 has 15 amino acids. Trimming cost V 1 base and J 1 base; bases outside gene matches: 0. CDR3 sequence reads: CASSQGQGSNQPQHF. The CDR3 nucleotides read TGCGCCAGCAGCCAAGGACAGGGGAGCAATCAGCCCCAGCATTTT.

This clone appeared a single time. This rearrangement joins TRBV4-2 to TRBJ1-1; D remains unclear. Germline V gives CDR1 LGHNA, CDR2 YNFKEQ. The CDR3 covers 15 residues. Trimming removed 4 bases from V and 2 bases from J, with 14 bases in between. CDR3 nucleotides: TGTGCCAGCAGCCCCCGACGGGAAGACAACACTGAAGCTTTCTTT. This encodes CASSPRREDNTEAFF.

V is TRBV19 and J is TRBJ2-2; D is uncertain. Germline CDR1 LNHDA, CDR2 SQIVND (reference sequence). V lost 3 bases, J lost 0 bases, and 5 bases lay in between. This CDR3 spans 14 amino acids. This CDR3 is CASSMYTNTGELFF. The CDR3 bases are TGTGCCAGTAGTATGTACACGAACACCGGGGAGCTGTTTTTT. The whole variable domain, filled in from reference TRBV19 and TRBJ2-2, reads DGGITQSPKYLFRKEGQNVTLSCEQNLNHDAMYWYRQDPGQGLRLIYYSQIVNDFQKGDIAEGYSVSREKKESFPLTVTSAQKNPTAFYLCASSMYTNTGELFFGEGSRLTVL.

The chain couples TRBV7-3 to TRBJ1-5, with D hard to call. Trimming cost V 6 bases and J 5 bases, with 5 bases left between them. Germline V gene data show CDR1 as SGHTA and CDR2 as FQGTGA. There are 11 residues in the CDR3. The CDR3 here is CASRSDQPQHF. The DNA for the CDR3 is TGTGCCAGCAGGAGCGATCAGCCCCAGCATTTT.

The V and J genes are TRBV6-1 and TRBJ2-7; 8 nucleotides align to TRBD1. The V and J ends lost 3 bases and 2 bases, in that order; junction bases with no gene match: 6. Germline lookup yields CDR1 MNHNS and CDR2 SASEGT. The CDR3 is made up of 15 amino acids. The CDR3 DNA follows: TGTGCCAGCAGTGATAACCGGGACAGGCCCTACGAGCAGTACTTC. Translating gives CASSDNRDRPYEQYF.

This clone came up a few times. This chain joins TRBV2 and TRBJ2-7, with a tentative D call TRBD1 (5 bases). Deletions cut 5 bases from V and 2 bases from J, with 10 bases between. CDR3 length: 13 residues. The germline V gene has CDR1 SNHLY and CDR2 FYNNEI. Here the CDR3 reads CASSSDSPYEQYF. DNA of the CDR3: TGTGCCAGCAGTTCCGACAGCCCCTACGAGCAGTACTTC.

This clone has a handful of counts. The chain is built from TRBV6-1 and TRBJ1-2; D might be TRBD1 (5 bases). Deletions cut 3 bases from V and 2 bases from J, with 10 bases between. The germline V gene has CDR1 MNHNS and CDR2 SASEGT. The CDR3 has 14 residues. CDR3 sequence (DNA): TGTGCCAGCAGTGAGTCGGGGGGGAACTATGGCTACACCTTC. Its protein product is CASSESGGNYGYTF.

This chain links TRBV6-5 with TRBJ2-1; D unresolved. CDR1 MNHEY and CDR2 SVGAGI come from the germline V gene. V was trimmed by 6 bases and J by 4 bases, leaving 10 bases between them. The CDR3 runs to 13 residues. CDR3: CASRINAYNEQFF. The DNA for the CDR3 is TGTGCCAGCAGGATAAATGCGTACAATGAGCAGTTCTTC.

J is TRBJ1-2 and V is TRBV6-1, with no clear D. CDR1 is MNHNS, CDR2 SASEGT, per germline. The CDR3 has 13 amino acids. V dropped 0 bases and J dropped 6 bases, with 8 bases sitting between them. CDR3 residues: CASSEAWGDGYTF. The DNA of the CDR3 is TGTGCCAGCAGTGAAGCTTGGGGAGATGGCTACACCTTC.

V is TRBV2 and J is TRBJ2-1, with D perhaps TRBD2 (7 bases). CDR1 is SNHLY and CDR2 is FYNNEI in the germline V gene. V was cut by 5 bases and J by 5 bases, with 13 bases left in between. This CDR3 has 14 amino acids. For the CDR3, the DNA is TGTGCCAGCAGTTGGTGGGGGGGCGACAATGAGCAGTTCTTC. It translates to CASSWWGGDNEQFF.

The DNA for the CDR3 is TGCAGCGACCTTTCGACAGGGGTGGGCTATGGCTACACCTTC. Translating gives CSDLSTGVGYGYTF. V is TRBV29-1 and J is TRBJ1-2, with 8 bases fitting TRBD1. Germline V gene lookup returns CDR1 SQVTM and CDR2 ANQGSEA. V lost 7 bases and J lost 4; bases outside the gene matches: 11. The CDR3 runs to 14 residues.

The rearrangement joins TRBV28 to TRBJ1-5; D gene uncertain. V gave up 3 bases and J gave up 4 bases, with 7 bases separating them. CDR3 length equals 13 residues. CDR1 MDHEN and CDR2 SYDVKM come from the germline V gene. CDR3 amino acids: CASSLVGNQPQHF. The CDR3 region has the DNA TGTGCCAGCAGTTTGGTCGGTAATCAGCCCCAGCATTTT.

This clone was counted only a few times. The chain carries TRBV18 and TRBJ1-1; D remains ambiguous. Trimming took off 1 base at V and 7 bases at J, with 10 bases between the two ends. The germline gives CDR1 KGHSH, CDR2 LQKENI. CDR3 length equals 13 residues. DNA for the CDR3: TGTGCCAGCTCACCACAGGTTGAGGATGAAGCTTTCTTT. This codes for CASSPQVEDEAFF. Variable domain in full (rest from reference TRBV18 and TRBJ1-1): NAGVMQNPRHLVRRRGQEARLRCSPMKGHSHVYWYRQLPEEGLKFMVYLQKENIIDESGMPKERFSAEFPKEGPSILRIQQVVRGDSAAYFCASSPQVEDEAFFGQGTRLTVV.

As DNA, the CDR3 is TGTGCCAGCAGCTTTGAACCATCAAGCGGGAGTCTTTACAATGAGCAGTTCTTC. This codes for CASSFEPSSGSLYNEQFF. The chain joins TRBV4-2 to TRBJ2-1, with 8 nucleotides matching TRBD2. CDR3 length equals 18 residues. The germline gives CDR1 LGHNA, CDR2 YNFKEQ. V gave up 5 bases and J gave up 4 bases; unmatched junction bases: 16.

With regard to this clone: The junction shows a germline mismatch at one end, possibly a read error. This chain joins TRBV15 and TRBJ2-7, with 7 bases lining up with TRBD1. Germline V gene lookup returns CDR1 LNHNV and CDR2 YYDKDF (reference sequence). CDR3 size: 14 residues. DNA for the CDR3: TGTGCCACCAGCAAATTTGAGGGGGCCAACGAGCAGCACTTC. This translates into CATSKFEGANEQHF. Variable domain in full (rest from reference TRBV15 and TRBJ2-7): DAMVIQNPRYQVTQFGKPVTLSCSQTLNHNVMYWYQQKSSQAPKLLFHYYDKDFNNEADTPDNFQSRRPNTSFCFLDIRSPGLGDTAMYLCATSKFEGANEQHFGPGTRLTVT.

V gene TRBV3-1 (or the pseudogene TRBV3-2) combines with J gene TRBJ1-2, with TRBD1 as a possible D gene (5 bases). The V gene lost 4 bases and the J gene lost 5 bases, with 20 bases spanning the gap. From germline, CDR1 is LGHDT and CDR2 YNNKEL (reference sequence). The CDR3 is 16 residues long. This CDR3 is CASSPSGNQRLYGYTF. The CDR3 DNA is TGTGCCAGCAGCCCCTCAGGGAACCAGCGCTTGTATGGCTACACCTTC.

The chain joins TRBV27 to TRBJ2-1, with 7 nucleotides matching TRBD1. V was clipped by 6 bases and J by 5 bases; unmatched bases: 4. Germline CDR1 and CDR2: MNHEY and SMNVEV (reference sequence). This CDR3 has 13 amino acids. The CDR3 loop is CASSLDRNNEQFF. The CDR3 DNA follows: TGTGCCAGCAGCCTGGACAGGAACAATGAGCAGTTCTTC.

Ten or more counts support this clone. The rearrangement joins TRBV2 to TRBJ1-2; D call uncertain. V was cut by 3 bases and J by 8 bases, with 16 bases left in between. This CDR3 comprises 14 residues. Germline CDR1 reads SNHLY; CDR2 reads FYNNEI. The CDR3 reads CASSERVLSGGYTF. As DNA, the CDR3 is TGTGCCAGCAGTGAGCGGGTTCTTAGTGGGGGCTACACCTTC.

V usage is TRBV12-3 or TRBV12-4 and J usage is TRBJ1-2; TRBD1 matches 7 bases. CDR3 length equals 13 residues. The trim removed 6 bases at V and 5 bases at J, leaving 6 bases unmatched. The CDR3 here is CASSGTGVYGYTF. The CDR3 coding sequence is TGTGCCAGCAGCGGAACAGGGGTTTATGGCTACACCTTC.

The chain uses TRBV7-3 and TRBJ2-1, with 8 bases fitting TRBD2. In germline, CDR1 is SGHTA, CDR2 FQGTGA. V dropped 5 bases and J dropped 4; count of bases not matched to a gene: 4. The CDR3 is 14 amino acids. The CDR3 loop is CASSLGGEYNEQFF. The CDR3 DNA reads TGTGCCAGCAGCCTCGGGGGGGAGTACAATGAGCAGTTCTTC.

The rearrangement joins TRBV7-2 to TRBJ2-7, with 9 bases lining up with TRBD1. This CDR3 has 14 residues. Germline V CDR1 and CDR2: SGHTA, FQGNSA. Trimming cost V 6 bases and J 6 bases; bases outside gene matches: 9. As DNA, the CDR3 is TGTGCCAGCAGTAAACAGGGGGCAGGGGCCGAGCAGTACTTC. Translation: CASSKQGAGAEQYF.

The V gene is TRBV30, the J gene TRBJ1-3; a weak D match, TRBD1 (5 bases). The CDR3 is 14 amino acids. V lost 5 bases and J lost 0, with 11 bases in between. Germline assignment: CDR1 GTSNPN and CDR2 SVGIG (reference sequence). The CDR3 is CAWARTLSGNTIYF. The CDR3 nucleotides read TGTGCCTGGGCCCGGACACTCTCTGGAAACACCATATATTTT.

The chain combines TRBV4-1 with TRBJ2-5; 13 bases map to TRBD2. CDR1 is MGHRA, CDR2 YSYEKL, per germline. The CDR3 runs 18 residues. Unmatched junction bases numbered 10, after V lost 1 base and J lost 5 bases. The CDR3 sequence: CASSQAPPLAGGPETQYF. The CDR3 DNA is TGCGCCAGCAGCCAAGCCCCCCCACTAGCGGGGGGGCCGGAGACCCAGTACTTC.

This clone was seen a handful of times. The V gene is TRBV5-1, the J gene TRBJ1-4; D unresolved. Germline V gene lookup returns CDR1 SGHRS and CDR2 YFSETQ. This CDR3 contains 15 residues. Trimming stripped 4 bases from V and 5 bases from J, with 15 bases between. The CDR3 DNA sequence: TGCGCCAGCAGCGAGAGTTTCCGTGAAAATGAAAAACTGTTTTTT. The encoded protein is CASSESFRENEKLFF.

The genes are TRBV7-2 and TRBJ2-5; D may be TRBD2 (6 bases). The germline V gene encodes CDR1 SGHTA and CDR2 FQGNSA. V lost 6 bases and J 5 bases, leaving 10 bases between the germline ends. The CDR3 runs to 12 residues. In DNA form, the CDR3 reads TGTGCCAGCAGTCAAGGGAGGGAGACCCAGTACTTC. Its translation is CASSQGRETQYF. The full variable domain, its missing parts supplied by reference TRBV7-2 and TRBJ2-5, is GAGVSQSPSNKVTEKGKDVELRCDPISGHTALYWYRQSLGQGLEFLIYFQGNSAPDKSGLPSDRFSAERTGGSVSTLTIQRTQQEDSAVYLCASSQGRETQYFGPGTRLLVL.

The sample holds a few counts of this clone. The V and J genes are TRBV5-4 and TRBJ2-7; D is uncertain. The CDR3 totals 13 residues. The germline gives CDR1 SGHNT, CDR2 YYREEE (reference sequence). With 4 bases removed from V and 0 bases from J, the gap between germline ends came to 8 bases. In DNA, the CDR3 is TGTGCCAGCAGCCCCCCCAGCTCCTACGAGCAGTACTTC. Encoded protein: CASSPPSSYEQYF.